This T cell receptor (beta chain) was sequenced for a study of Graves' ophthalmopathy and Graves' hyperthyroidism. Amplification of the TCR beta CDR3 regions used RNA transcripts (as template). In the first round, RT-PCR was carried out with HTBI primers, and a multiplex PCR formed the second round. TCRdb ran MiXCR on the multiplex PCR reads and lists one entry per CDR3 protein. The table has hundreds of thousands of distinct CDR3 sequences, roughly two fifths seen once; the top ten hold approximately 46%. Germline loops: CDR1 SGHAT, CDR2 FQDESV (reference sequence). This CDR3 region has 15 residues. With 2 bases removed from V and 1 base from J, the gap between germline ends came to 11 bases. This clonotype was counted between two and nine times.

The origin of this receptor is an adult man with Graves' ophthalmopathy. This chain links TRBV11-1 with TRBJ2-5; D unclear. The sequencing input was peripheral blood. The CDR3 DNA is TGTGCCAGCAGCTTAAACCCCGACCCCCAAGAGACCCAGTACTTC. It is translated as CASSLNPDPQETQYF.